This T cell receptor beta chain was identified during a study of monozygotic twins with inflammatory bowel disease. The study, taken as a whole, reports: Patient repertoires may have gained variability from differing immunosuppressive treatments.

Germline V lookup: CDR1 DFQATT, CDR2 SNEGSKA (reference sequence). The CDR3 is made up of 15 amino acids. In the case of this clonotype: Its antigen is still unknown.

A total RNA quantity of 3500 ng went into each TCR library. Reanalyzing the 5' RACE reads, TCRdb keeps one entry per CDR3 protein, without DNA. The table lists 110,000 to 150,000 distinct CDR3 sequences. Whole blood that had not undergone T cell sorting provided the isolated total RNA. V gene TRBV20-1 combines with J gene TRBJ1-5. The sample consisted of blood. The receptor's source is a human donor with ulcerative colitis or Crohn's disease, or a healthy co-twin of an affected twin (not recorded which). This CDR3 is CSARDLGRENQPQHF.